One sample yielded the 30 T cell receptor beta chains listed below, sequenced in a study of shared clonotypes between healthy human individuals. Sequencing used immunoSEQ multiplex PCR; TCRdb keeps in-frame clones, though not all of them. This table has roughly 770,000 clones, about 96% appearing once. It was CD45RO-negative cells, positively selected for CCR7, that made up naive CD8 cells, with terminally differentiated effector memory CD45RA+ cells excluded. The sample taken for sequencing was naive CD8+ T cells sorted from blood. These receptor sequences come from a man aged 25 to 40 in good health.

On this clone: Distinct nucleotide sequences in the sample also encode this CDR3. The chain combines TRBV7-9 with TRBJ2-7; D is unresolved. Germline loops: CDR1 SEHNR, CDR2 FQNEAQ (reference sequence). CDR3 length equals 11 residues. Trimming left V 5 bases short and J 6 bases short, with 8 bases between. The CDR3 here is CASSLSGEQYF. CDR3 in DNA: TGTGCCAGCAGCCTCTCCGGCGAGCAGTACTTC.

To note about this clone: The identical CDR3 is also encoded by other nucleotide sequences in the sample. The rearrangement joins TRBV28 to TRBJ2-2; TRBD1 might be the D (6 bases). CDR1 is MDHEN and CDR2 is SYDVKM in the germline V gene. V lost 6 bases and J lost 8, with 10 bases in between. This CDR3 region has 12 residues. The CDR3 protein is CASSLGGGELFF. Written as DNA, the CDR3 is TGTGCCAGCAGCCTAGGGGGTGGGGAGCTGTTTTTT.

The J gene is TRBJ1-1, the V gene TRBV2; D possibly corresponds to TRBD1 (6 bases). CDR3 size: 17 residues. CDR1 and CDR2 (germline): SNHLY, FYNNEI. The V and J ends lost 4 bases and 3 bases respectively, with 21 bases between them. CDR3 in amino acids: CASSGLQGLVGYTEAFF. In DNA, the CDR3 is TGTGCCAGCAGTGGTTTACAGGGTTTAGTGGGATACACTGAAGCTTTCTTT.

This chain links TRBV6-5 with TRBJ2-7; D may be TRBD1 (5 bases). The germline CDR1 and CDR2 sequences are MNHEY and SVGAGI. With 2 bases removed from V and 4 bases from J, the gap between germline ends came to 12 bases. The CDR3 is made up of 14 amino acids. The CDR3 nucleotides are TGTGCCAGCAGTTACGCCACCAGGGCGTACGAGCAGTACTTC. Amino acid sequence: CASSYATRAYEQYF.

A single count supports this clone. The gene calls are TRBV6-5 and TRBJ1-3; the match to TRBD1 covers 8 bases. The V segment lost 5 bases and the J segment 0 bases; nucleotides outside the gene matches: 3. There are 15 residues in the CDR3. Germline CDR1 is MNHEY and CDR2 is SVGAGI. The CDR3 region has the DNA TGTGCCAGCAGTGGACAGGGAAGCTCTGGAAACACCATATATTTT. Translation: CASSGQGSSGNTIYF.

CDR3 region: CASSLGGTNTEAFF. CDR3 coding DNA: TGTGCCAGCAGCTTAGGGGGCACGAACACTGAAGCTTTCTTT. V usage is TRBV13 and J usage is TRBJ1-1; D uncertain. Trimming removed 0 bases from V and 1 base from J, with 6 bases in between. The V gene's germline CDR1 is PRHDT and CDR2 FYEKMQ (reference sequence). The length of the CDR3 is 14 residues.

The chain is built from TRBV5-1 and TRBJ2-3, with D maybe TRBD1 (7 bases). This CDR3 is built from 15 residues. V lost 6 bases to trimming and J lost 3 bases, with 17 bases between them. Germline-derived CDR1 and CDR2 are SGHRS and YFSETQ. CDR3 bases: TGCGCCAGCACCCAGGGGGGTTCCTGGACAGATACGCAGTATTTT. Translation gives CASTQGGSWTDTQYF.

This chain links TRBV7-9 with TRBJ1-5; D possibly corresponds to TRBD1 (5 bases). With 5 bases removed from V and 3 bases from J, the gap between germline ends came to 11 bases. The CDR3 extends over 14 amino acids. Germline CDR1 reads SEHNR; CDR2 reads FQNEAQ (reference sequence). CDR3: CASSPDSNNQPQHF. In nucleotides, the CDR3 is TGTGCCAGCAGCCCCGACAGCAACAATCAGCCCCAGCATTTT.

The DNA of the CDR3 is TGTGCCAGTCAGGGGACGATGGGGTATGAGCAGTTCTTC. Translated: CASQGTMGYEQFF. The rearrangement joins TRBV18 to TRBJ2-1; D might be TRBD1 (6 bases). Trimming took 9 bases from V and 8 from J, leaving 17 bases between them. This CDR3 spans 13 amino acids. Germline CDR1 KGHSH, CDR2 LQKENI.

The V call is TRBV10-2, the J call TRBJ2-5; D is unresolved. This CDR3 is 11 amino acids long. CDR1 WSHSY and CDR2 SAAADI come from the germline V gene. Trimming shortened V by 5 bases and J by 4 bases, and 5 bases separated the two germline ends. The CDR3 DNA reads TGCGCCAGCAGTTCGCGAGAGACCCAGTACTTC. Protein product: CASSSRETQYF.

This CDR3 reads CASSLFPPLGANEKLFF. In DNA form, the CDR3 reads TGTGCCAGCAGCTTATTCCCCCCTTTGGGTGCTAATGAAAAACTGTTTTTT. V is TRBV7-8 and J is TRBJ1-4; D is unresolved. The CDR3 loop spans 17 amino acids. Germline CDR1 reads SGHVS; CDR2 reads FQNEAQ. Trimming shortened V by 2 bases and J by 3 bases, and 16 bases separated the two germline ends.

The V and J genes are TRBV29-1 and TRBJ2-1; no clear D. Germline loops: CDR1 SQVTM, CDR2 ANQGSEA. With 1 base removed from V and 10 bases from J, the gap between germline ends came to 11 bases. This CDR3 is 12 amino acids long. CDR3: CSVEGLGAEQFF. The CDR3 DNA sequence: TGCAGCGTTGAAGGACTTGGAGCCGAGCAGTTCTTC.

The table lists this clone with a count of one. The rearrangement links TRBV7-9 to TRBJ1-2; D uncertain. Trimming took off 3 bases at V and 5 bases at J, with 10 bases between the two ends. CDR1 and CDR2 (germline): SEHNR, FQNEAQ (reference sequence). The CDR3 runs to 13 residues. The chain's CDR3 is CASSLTNGYGYTF. The DNA for the CDR3 is TGTGCCAGCAGCTTGACGAACGGGTATGGCTACACCTTC.

The chain carries TRBV6-1 and TRBJ2-7, with D possibly TRBD1 on 5 matching bases. The germline V and J ends were trimmed by 10 bases and 0 bases, with 16 bases remaining between them. The germline V gene encodes CDR1 MNHNS and CDR2 SASEGT. The CDR3 runs 14 residues. This chain's CDR3 is CAIRWGTSSYEQYF. The CDR3 DNA reads TGTGCCATACGTTGGGGCACGAGCTCCTACGAGCAGTACTTC.

The V gene is TRBV25-1, the J gene TRBJ2-2, with 8 bases fitting TRBD2. V lost 0 bases to trimming and J lost 3 bases; unmatched junction nucleotides: 6. The CDR3 loop spans 17 amino acids. Germline V lookup: CDR1 MGHDK, CDR2 SYGVNS. The DNA for the CDR3 is TGTGCCAGCAGTGAATACGGGACTAGGTTAGACACCGGGGAGCTGTTTTTT. Its translation is CASSEYGTRLDTGELFF.

The chain has TRBV28 and TRBJ1-1; D might be TRBD1 (5 bases). Germline V gene sequence: CDR1 MDHEN, CDR2 SYDVKM. The CDR3 has 17 residues. V was clipped by 5 bases and J by 5 bases, with 24 bases between them. CDR3 residues: CASSGTLGSPNRTEAFF. Written as DNA, the CDR3 is TGTGCCAGCAGTGGGACCTTAGGGTCTCCAAATCGGACTGAAGCTTTCTTT.

The chain combines TRBV7-9 with TRBJ2-7; 7 bases line up with TRBD2. The CDR3 totals 19 residues. The junction had 24 bases not matched to a gene; V was cut back by 4 bases and J by 6 bases. Germline V gene sequence: CDR1 SEHNR, CDR2 FQNEAQ (reference sequence). The CDR3: CASSSGDGGNSGLTSEQYF. The CDR3 DNA reads TGTGCCAGCAGCTCGGGGGACGGGGGGAACAGCGGCCTGACGTCCGAGCAGTACTTC. The variable domain in full, with the rest retrieved from reference TRBV7-9 and TRBJ2-7, is DTGVSQNPRHKITKRGQNVTFRCDPISEHNRLYWYRQTLGQGPEFLTYFQNEAQLEKSRLLSDRFSAERPKGSFSTLEIQRTEQGDSAMYLCASSSGDGGNSGLTSEQYFGPGTRLTVT.

On this clone itself: The same CDR3 arises from other DNA sequences in this sample as well. The chain employs TRBV29-1 and TRBJ2-1; 10 nucleotides line up with TRBD2. Germline-derived CDR1 and CDR2 are SQVTM and ANQGSEA. V shed 1 base and J 4 bases; nucleotides not matched to a gene: 4. The CDR3 covers 15 residues. In nucleotides, the CDR3 is TGCAGCGTTGAAGGGACTAGCGGAAATTACAATGAGCAGTTCTTC. It encodes CSVEGTSGNYNEQFF.

This sequence joins TRBV13 and TRBJ2-7; 8 positions agree with TRBD2. The CDR3 runs 15 residues. From germline, CDR1 is PRHDT and CDR2 FYEKMQ (reference sequence). The trim removed 5 bases at V and 6 bases at J, leaving 12 bases unmatched. This CDR3 reads CASSPLPGGLGEQYF. DNA of the CDR3: TGTGCCAGCAGCCCTCTTCCGGGAGGGCTGGGCGAGCAGTACTTC.

Note on this clone: Other DNA sequences in the sample encode the same CDR3. J is TRBJ2-7 and V is TRBV5-5; D gene ambiguous. The CDR3 covers 12 residues. Trimming took off 0 bases at V and 4 bases at J, with 5 bases between the two ends. Germline CDR1 is SGHKS and CDR2 is YYEKEE (reference sequence). In DNA, the CDR3 is TGTGCCAGCAGCTTGGGAACTTACGAGCAGTACTTC. Residues: CASSLGTYEQYF.

The chain uses TRBV2 and TRBJ2-1, with D perhaps assigned TRBD1 or TRBD2 (6 bases each). CDR3 size: 17 residues. Germline CDR1 SNHLY, CDR2 FYNNEI. The V gene lost 8 bases and the J gene lost 1 base, with 21 bases spanning the gap. The CDR3 spells CASSGGGRGVSYNEQFF. As DNA, the CDR3 is TGTGCCAGCTCCGGAGGGGGTAGGGGCGTATCCTACAATGAGCAGTTCTTC.

The CDR3 spells CASSLIRSDYEQYF. The DNA of the CDR3 is TGTGCCAGCAGCCTCATACGTTCAGACTACGAGCAGTACTTC. The V call is TRBV5-6, the J call TRBJ2-7; D ambiguous. Trimming removed 4 bases at V and 3 bases at J, with 14 bases between. There are 14 residues in the CDR3. Germline CDR1 reads SGHDT; CDR2 reads YYEEEE.

The V gene is TRBV19, the J gene TRBJ1-2, with no clear D. With 11 bases removed from V and 0 bases from J, the gap between germline ends came to 16 bases. The length of the CDR3 is 14 residues. In germline, CDR1 is LNHDA, CDR2 SQIVND (reference sequence). The CDR3 region is CASSPAAANYGYTF. The CDR3 coding sequence is TGTGCCTCCTCACCGGCGGCGGCTAACTATGGCTACACCTTC.

This clone has only a few counts. This sequence joins TRBV6-5 and TRBJ2-1; D is perhaps TRBD1 (5 bases). Per the germline V gene, CDR1 is MNHEY and CDR2 is SVGAGI. The V and J ends lost 11 bases and 7 bases respectively, with 15 bases between them. This CDR3 is built from 12 residues. CDR3 bases: TGTGCCGCCCGGACCCCAGGGAATGAGCAGTTCTTC. Its translation: CAARTPGNEQFF.

The chain is built from TRBV4-1 and TRBJ2-1; 7 bases match TRBD2. Germline V gene data show CDR1 as MGHRA and CDR2 as YSYEKL. J was trimmed by 3 bases and V by 1 base; bases with no gene match: 3. This CDR3 is 15 amino acids long. The CDR3 protein is CASSQGLADYNEQFF. The CDR3, as DNA: TGCGCCAGCAGCCAAGGTCTAGCGGACTACAATGAGCAGTTCTTC.

The chain carries TRBV18 and TRBJ2-3, with a possible D match to TRBD2 (5 bases). Germline CDR1 and CDR2: KGHSH and LQKENI. The CDR3 totals 17 residues. V was cut by 3 bases and J by 2 bases, with 18 bases left in between. This chain's CDR3 is CASSPWLEGTDTDTQYF. Written as DNA, the CDR3 is TGTGCCAGCTCACCGTGGCTAGAGGGAACTGACACAGATACGCAGTATTTT.

The chain employs TRBV6-5 and TRBJ2-3, with D possibly matching TRBD1 (6 bases). The CDR3 runs to 16 residues. The germline V gene encodes CDR1 MNHEY and CDR2 SVGAGI. V was pared by 3 bases and J by 0 bases, with 13 bases between. The CDR3 spells CASSYRSGVSTDTQYF. The CDR3 DNA reads TGTGCCAGCAGTTATCGCTCAGGGGTTAGCACAGATACGCAGTATTTT.

As to this clone: The same CDR3 can be traced to other DNA sequences in this sample. The CDR3, as DNA: TGTGCCAGCAGTTTCCAGGGAGGCTACGAGCAGTACTTC. It yields the protein CASSFQGGYEQYF. V gene TRBV27 combines with J gene TRBJ2-7, with a tentative D call TRBD2 (6 bases). V was cut by 3 bases and J by 3 bases, with 9 bases left in between. CDR1 and CDR2 from the germline V gene are MNHEY and SMNVEV (reference sequence). There are 13 residues in the CDR3.

V is TRBV7-8 and J is TRBJ2-4; D uncertain. Trimming took off 1 base at V and 6 bases at J, with 4 bases between the two ends. The germline CDR1 and CDR2 sequences are SGHVS and FQNEAQ. This CDR3 has 12 amino acids. CDR3 nucleotide sequence: TGTGCCAGCAGCTTAGAAGGAAACATTCAGTACTTC. This translates into CASSLEGNIQYF.

The chain combines TRBV5-6 with TRBJ2-2; D may correspond to TRBD1 or TRBD2 (5 bases each). The germline V gene encodes CDR1 SGHDT and CDR2 YYEEEE. Between the trimmed V and J ends, which lost 1 base and 6 bases, there was a span of 13 bases. The CDR3 consists of 15 residues. DNA of the CDR3: TGTGCCAGCAGCTTGCGAGGGGATGTCTCCGGGGAGCTGTTTTTT. Protein: CASSLRGDVSGELFF.